One sample yielded the 21 T cell receptor beta chains listed below, sequenced in a study of cytomegalovirus exposure and HLA in healthy donors. The primer mix had 60 Vbeta and 13 Jbeta primers. Clones were read by immunoSEQ multiplex PCR, and TCRdb kept only the in-frame ones, dropping some. The repertoire consists of around 160,000 clones, with around 68% occurring once and the leading ten covering roughly 1.4%. The sample consisted of PBMCs. These receptors all come from a man aged 45-65 years in good health and CMV-seronegative.

V is TRBV5-4 and J is TRBJ1-4, with TRBD1 as a possible D gene (6 bases). The CDR3 runs 17 residues. CDR1 is SGHNT, CDR2 YYREEE, per germline (reference sequence). The germline V and J ends were trimmed by 4 bases and 1 base, with 17 bases remaining between them. This CDR3 is CASSPGQRSGTNEKLFF. The CDR3 nucleotides are TGTGCCAGCAGCCCTGGACAGCGCTCGGGAACTAATGAAAAACTGTTTTTT.

The V gene is TRBV19, the J gene TRBJ2-2; TRBD1 aligns across 7 bases. Germline V gene data show CDR1 as LNHDA and CDR2 as SQIVND (reference sequence). The CDR3 is 14 amino acids. V lost 3 bases to trimming and J lost 3 bases; unmatched junction nucleotides: 1. The CDR3 nucleotides are TGTGCCAGTAGTATGGGACAGCACACCGGGGAGCTGTTTTTT. It is translated as CASSMGQHTGELFF. The full variable domain, completed using reference TRBV19 and TRBJ2-2, is DGGITQSPKYLFRKEGQNVTLSCEQNLNHDAMYWYRQDPGQGLRLIYYSQIVNDFQKGDIAEGYSVSREKKESFPLTVTSAQKNPTAFYLCASSMGQHTGELFFGEGSRLTVL.

This clone was found a few times. This rearrangement joins TRBV25-1 to TRBJ1-1, with 9 bases aligning to TRBD1. V was clipped by 4 bases and J by 0 bases; unmatched bases: 6. CDR3 length: 16 residues. Germline values: CDR1 MGHDK, CDR2 SYGVNS. The CDR3 loop reads CASSGWTGEMNTEAFF. In DNA, the CDR3 is TGTGCCAGCAGTGGATGGACAGGGGAGATGAACACTGAAGCTTTCTTT.

This clone has more than one count but fewer than ten. J is TRBJ2-5 and V is TRBV7-3, with D maybe TRBD2 (6 bases). CDR3 length equals 15 residues. Looked up from germline, CDR1 is SGHTA and CDR2 is FQGTGA. V lost 5 bases to trimming and J lost 1 base, with 14 bases between them. The CDR3 sequence is CASSPPSAPQETQYF. CDR3 DNA: TGTGCCAGCAGCCCACCTAGCGCTCCCCAAGAGACCCAGTACTTC.

For this clone: The junction departs from germline at one end; a sequencing error may be responsible. The gene calls are TRBV5-1 and TRBJ1-1; maybe TRBD1 (6 bases). In germline, CDR1 is SGHRS, CDR2 YFSETQ. The CDR3 has 14 residues. The DNA of the CDR3 is TGCGCCAGCAGTTTGGACAGCTTGAACACTGAAGCTTTCTTT. Translated, it gives CASSLDSLNTEAFF.

J is TRBJ1-1 and V is TRBV4-1, with a weak D call TRBD1 (5 bases). V was pared by 3 bases and J by 2 bases, with 10 bases between. The CDR3 has 14 residues. Germline V lookup: CDR1 MGHRA, CDR2 YSYEKL. In DNA form, the CDR3 reads TGCGCCAGCAGCCAGACAGACTCCAACACTGAAGCTTTCTTT. It specifies CASSQTDSNTEAFF.

The V call is TRBV6-4, the J call TRBJ2-7, with 7 bases that match TRBD2. Germline V lookup: CDR1 MRHNA, CDR2 SNTAGT. The CDR3 runs 16 residues. Trimming cost V 0 bases and J 1 base; bases outside gene matches: 6. CDR3 amino acids: CASSDSPGRGSYEQYF. CDR3 coding DNA: TGTGCCAGCAGTGACTCCCCCGGGCGGGGGTCCTACGAGCAGTACTTC.

On this clone: The sample has other DNA sequences that encode this CDR3 too. The rearrangement uses TRBV5-1 and TRBJ1-1, with 9 positions matching TRBD1. V trimming: 4 bases; J trimming: 4 bases; junction bases outside the gene matches: 2. CDR1 and CDR2 from the germline V gene are SGHRS and YFSETQ. The CDR3 length is 13 residues. The CDR3 coding sequence is TGCGCCAGCAGCAGACAGGGGGGCACTGAAGCTTTCTTT. It encodes CASSRQGGTEAFF.

The CDR3 DNA sequence: TGTGCCAGCAGCGTAGGGGGCTACGGGGGTGAAAAACTGTTTTTT. This translates into CASSVGGYGGEKLFF. V gene TRBV9 combines with J gene TRBJ1-4; a weak D match, TRBD1 (5 bases). This CDR3 comprises 15 residues. Deletions cut 0 bases from V and 7 bases from J, with 13 bases between. The germline V gene encodes CDR1 SGDLS and CDR2 YYNGEE.

Only a few counts were recorded for this clone. The J gene is TRBJ1-3, the V gene TRBV4-1; D remains ambiguous. V was pared by 2 bases and J by 0 bases, with 11 bases between. The CDR3 consists of 16 residues. Germline CDR1 is MGHRA and CDR2 is YSYEKL. The CDR3 DNA follows: TGCGCCAGCAGCCAAAGTTTGGGCCGCTCTGGAAACACCATATATTTT. Translated: CASSQSLGRSGNTIYF.

In its sample, this clone was seen a few times. This chain connects TRBV7-2 to TRBJ2-3; D unresolved. The CDR3 contains 15 residues. The V end was cut by 5 bases, the J end by 0 bases, with 12 bases between. CDR1 and CDR2 (germline): SGHTA, FQGNSA. DNA for the CDR3: TGTGCCAGCAGCCAGAGGAGTAGGAGCACAGATACGCAGTATTTT. It codes for CASSQRSRSTDTQYF.

This rearrangement joins TRBV5-1 to TRBJ2-1; 10 bases are a match to TRBD1. The CDR3 has 16 residues. V gave up 4 bases and J gave up 2 bases; unmatched junction bases: 6. Germline CDR1 SGHRS, CDR2 YFSETQ. CDR3 in DNA: TGCGCCAGCAGCGTTGGGACAGGGGTGACCTACAATGAGCAGTTCTTC. Translating it yields CASSVGTGVTYNEQFF. Full variable domain (rest looked up from reference TRBV5-1 and TRBJ2-1): KAGVTQTPRYLIKTRGQQVTLSCSPISGHRSVSWYQQTPGQGLQFLFEYFSETQRNKGNFPGRFSGRQFSNSRSEMNVSTLELGDSALYLCASSVGTGVTYNEQFFGPGTRLTVL.

This clone was seen once. V is TRBV7-2 and J is TRBJ2-7, with D uncertain. Germline V gives CDR1 SGHTA, CDR2 FQGNSA. V dropped 5 bases and J dropped 3 bases, with 8 bases sitting between them. The CDR3 has 12 residues. The CDR3 region is CASSTYSYEQYF. The CDR3 nucleotides are TGTGCCAGCAGCACCTACAGCTACGAGCAGTACTTC.

V is TRBV6-1 and J is TRBJ1-4; D not resolved. The CDR3 has 17 amino acids. V shed 2 bases and J shed 0 bases, with 13 bases lying between them. The germline CDR1 and CDR2 sequences are MNHNS and SASEGT. The CDR3 DNA follows: TGTGCCAGCAGTGAATCGCTTAGGACTGCAACTAATGAAAAACTGTTTTTT. Amino acid sequence: CASSESLRTATNEKLFF.

The chain carries TRBV9 and TRBJ2-7, with 9 bases lining up with TRBD2. V gave up 0 bases and J gave up 4 bases; unmatched junction bases: 5. Germline V gives CDR1 SGDLS, CDR2 YYNGEE. This CDR3 contains 15 residues. The CDR3 DNA sequence: TGTGCCAGCAGCGTAGAAGCTAGCGGGGCGTACGAGCAGTACTTC. This codes for CASSVEASGAYEQYF.

V and J are TRBV4-3 and TRBJ1-2; 8 nucleotides align to TRBD1. The CDR3 extends over 15 amino acids. V dropped 1 base and J dropped 4; count of bases not matched to a gene: 5. Germline V lookup: CDR1 LGHNA, CDR2 YSLEER. The CDR3 loop reads CASSQVLQGGYGYTF. The CDR3 nucleotides are TGCGCCAGCAGCCAAGTATTACAGGGGGGCTATGGCTACACCTTC.

In its sample, this clone was seen once. The chain employs TRBV7-2 and TRBJ2-1; D is unresolved. This CDR3 is 14 amino acids long. The germline V and J ends were trimmed by 2 bases and 2 bases, with 7 bases remaining between them. Germline V CDR1 and CDR2: SGHTA, FQGNSA. The CDR3 nucleotides are TGTGCCAGCAGCTTAAGTACGGCCTACAATGAGCAGTTCTTC. Translated: CASSLSTAYNEQFF.

The chain is built from TRBV29-1 and TRBJ2-2; 8 bases fit TRBD1. Germline assignment: CDR1 SQVTM and CDR2 ANQGSEA. The CDR3 loop spans 16 amino acids. V was clipped by 5 bases and J by 5 bases; unmatched bases: 13. CDR3 sequence (DNA): TGCAGCGTTCCCTCCCAGGGGGCGAAATCAACCGGGGAGCTGTTTTTT. Translating it yields CSVPSQGAKSTGELFF.

CDR3 sequence: CASSPRSEYSNQPQHF. The CDR3 DNA reads as TGTGCCAGCAGCCCTCGATCCGAGTATAGCAATCAGCCCCAGCATTTT. The rearrangement links TRBV7-8 to TRBJ1-5; D gene ambiguous. The CDR3 sequence is 16 residues long. Per the germline V gene, CDR1 is SGHVS and CDR2 is FQNEAQ. Trimming shortened V by 5 bases and J by 0 bases, and 14 bases separated the two germline ends.

This sequence joins TRBV6-1 and TRBJ2-7; 9 nucleotides agree with TRBD1. Germline CDR1 MNHNS, CDR2 SASEGT. Trimming cost V 8 bases and J 2 bases; bases outside gene matches: 7. The length of the CDR3 is 14 residues. CDR3 amino acids: CASDRDRVTYEQYF. In nucleotides, the CDR3 is TGTGCCAGCGACCGGGACAGGGTCACCTACGAGCAGTACTTC.

This clone came up a few times. The chain is built from TRBV18 and TRBJ1-2; D may be TRBD1 (6 bases). Germline assignment: CDR1 KGHSH and CDR2 LQKENI. Trimming stripped 5 bases from V and 3 bases from J, with 13 bases between. The CDR3 has 14 residues. Here the CDR3 reads CASSLQGADYGYTF. The CDR3 DNA reads as TGTGCCAGCTCATTACAGGGAGCAGACTATGGCTACACCTTC.